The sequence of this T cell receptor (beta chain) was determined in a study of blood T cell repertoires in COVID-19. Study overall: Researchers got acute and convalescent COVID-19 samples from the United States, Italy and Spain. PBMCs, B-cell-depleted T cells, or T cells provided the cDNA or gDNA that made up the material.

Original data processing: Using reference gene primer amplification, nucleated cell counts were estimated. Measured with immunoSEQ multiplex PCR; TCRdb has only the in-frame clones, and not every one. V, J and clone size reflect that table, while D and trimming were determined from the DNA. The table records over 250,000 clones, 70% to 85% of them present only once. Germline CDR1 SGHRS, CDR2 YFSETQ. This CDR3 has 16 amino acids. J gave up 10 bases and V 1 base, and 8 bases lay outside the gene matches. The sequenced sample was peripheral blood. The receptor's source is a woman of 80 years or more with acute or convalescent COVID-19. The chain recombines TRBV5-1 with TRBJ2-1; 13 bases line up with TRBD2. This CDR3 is CASSLTTSGGTLEQFF. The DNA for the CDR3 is TGCGCCAGCAGCTTGACGACTAGCGGGGGGACTTTAGAGCAGTTCTTC. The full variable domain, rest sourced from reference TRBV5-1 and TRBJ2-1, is KAGVTQTPRYLIKTRGQQVTLSCSPISGHRSVSWYQQTPGQGLQFLFEYFSETQRNKGNFPGRFSGRQFSNSRSEMNVSTLELGDSALYLCASSLTTSGGTLEQFFGPGTRLTVL.